The source of this T cell receptor beta chain is a study of Graves' ophthalmopathy and Graves' hyperthyroidism. This clonotype was detected ten times or more. Amplification of the TCR beta CDR3 regions used RNA transcripts (as template). An opening RT-PCR round employed HTBI primers and preceded a second-round multiplex PCR. TCRdb fed the multiplex PCR reads into MiXCR, producing one record per CDR3 protein. The data contain hundreds of thousands of distinct CDR3 sequences, 21% of them singletons. V was shortened by 3 bases and J by 1 base, with 13 bases between the two germline ends. This CDR3 is 15 amino acids long. In germline, CDR1 is LNHDA, CDR2 SQIVND (reference sequence). Patients in the hyperthyroidism group, adults aged 18 to 65, were newly diagnosed, under 2 months' duration. PBMCs were isolated from an approximately 10 ml sample of fresh peripheral blood.

This chain uses TRBV19 with TRBJ2-7; no definite D call. The source is a woman younger than 30 with stable Graves' hyperthyroidism. Sequencing input: peripheral blood. The CDR3, as DNA: TGTGCCAGTAGTATCTCCGAGGATAGTTCCTACGAGCAGTACTTC. Translated, it gives CASSISEDSSYEQYF.